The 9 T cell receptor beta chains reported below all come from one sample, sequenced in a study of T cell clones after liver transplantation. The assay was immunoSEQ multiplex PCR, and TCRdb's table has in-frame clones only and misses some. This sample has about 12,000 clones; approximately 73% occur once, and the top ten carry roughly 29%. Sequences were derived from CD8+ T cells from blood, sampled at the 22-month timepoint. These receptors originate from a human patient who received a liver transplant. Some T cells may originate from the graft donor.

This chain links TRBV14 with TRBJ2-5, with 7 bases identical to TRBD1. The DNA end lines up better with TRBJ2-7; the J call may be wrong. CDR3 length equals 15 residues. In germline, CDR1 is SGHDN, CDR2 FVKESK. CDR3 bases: TGTGCCAGCAGCTGTCCCCCCGGACAGGCCTACGAGCAGTACTTC. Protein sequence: CASSCPPGQAYEQYF.

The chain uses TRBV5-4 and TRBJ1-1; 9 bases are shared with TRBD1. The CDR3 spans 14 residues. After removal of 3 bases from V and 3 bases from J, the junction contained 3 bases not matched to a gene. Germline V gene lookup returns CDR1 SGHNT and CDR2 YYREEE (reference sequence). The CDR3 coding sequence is TGTGCCAGCAGCTGGACAGGGGAAGACACTGAAGCTTTCTTT. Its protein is CASSWTGEDTEAFF.

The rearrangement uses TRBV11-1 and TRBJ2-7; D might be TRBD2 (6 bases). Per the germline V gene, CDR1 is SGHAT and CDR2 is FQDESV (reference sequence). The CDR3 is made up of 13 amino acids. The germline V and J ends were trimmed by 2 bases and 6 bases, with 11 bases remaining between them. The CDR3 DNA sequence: TGTGCCAGCAGCTTATGGCGGGAACTCGAGCAGTACTTC. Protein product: CASSLWRELEQYF.

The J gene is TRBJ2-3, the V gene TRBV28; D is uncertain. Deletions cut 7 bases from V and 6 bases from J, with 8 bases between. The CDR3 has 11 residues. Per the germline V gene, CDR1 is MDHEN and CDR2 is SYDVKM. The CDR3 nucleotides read TGTGCCAGCACCCTCAGGGATACGCAGTATTTT. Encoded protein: CASTLRDTQYF. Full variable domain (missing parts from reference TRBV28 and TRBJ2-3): DVKVTQSSRYLVKRTGEKVFLECVQDMDHENMFWYRQDPGLGLRLIYFSYDVKMKEKGDIPEGYSVSREKKERFSLILESASTNQTSMYLCASTLRDTQYFGPGTRLTVL.

CDR3 protein: CASTKVRTSGSKETQYF. The CDR3 nucleotides are TGTGCCAGCACCAAAGTCCGGACTAGCGGGAGCAAAGAGACCCAGTACTTC. This chain connects TRBV27 to TRBJ2-5; 13 bases match TRBD2. From germline, CDR1 is MNHEY and CDR2 SMNVEV (reference sequence). V shed 7 bases, J shed 3 bases, and the junction held 11 bases outside the gene matches. This CDR3 is built from 17 residues.

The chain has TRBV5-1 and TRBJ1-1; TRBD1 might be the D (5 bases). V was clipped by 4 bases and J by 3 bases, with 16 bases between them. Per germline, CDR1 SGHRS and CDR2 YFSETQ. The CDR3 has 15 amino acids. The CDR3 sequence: CASSHFRGPDTEAFF. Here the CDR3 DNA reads TGCGCCAGCAGCCATTTTAGGGGCCCTGACACTGAAGCTTTCTTT.

CDR3 protein: CASSPGGPGQGYEQYF. The DNA for the CDR3 is TGCGCCAGCAGCCCAGGGGGGCCGGGACAGGGTTACGAGCAGTACTTC. The V and J genes are TRBV5-1 and TRBJ2-7, with 9 bases lining up with TRBD1. This CDR3 comprises 16 residues. V gave up 4 bases and J gave up 4 bases; unmatched junction bases: 12. Germline assignment: CDR1 SGHRS and CDR2 YFSETQ.

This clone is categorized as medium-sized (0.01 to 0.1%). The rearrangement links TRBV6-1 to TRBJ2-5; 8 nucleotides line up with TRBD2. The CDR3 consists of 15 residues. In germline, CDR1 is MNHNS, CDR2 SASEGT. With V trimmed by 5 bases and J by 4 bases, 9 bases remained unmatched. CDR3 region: CASSRDSGEGETQYF. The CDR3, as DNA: TGTGCCAGCAGTCGAGATAGCGGGGAAGGAGAGACCCAGTACTTC.

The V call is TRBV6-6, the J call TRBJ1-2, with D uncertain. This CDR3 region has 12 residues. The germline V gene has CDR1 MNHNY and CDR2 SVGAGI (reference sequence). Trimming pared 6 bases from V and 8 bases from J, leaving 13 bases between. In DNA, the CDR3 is TGTGCCAGCAGCCCTGGACGGCAAGGCTACACCTTC. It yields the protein CASSPGRQGYTF.